This TCR beta chain was documented in a study of ipilimumab plus nivolumab after autologous stem cell transplantation. Patients received nivolumab 3 mg/kg at weeks 1, 4, 7, 10, then fortnightly to week 26. The length of the CDR3 is 13 residues. V lost 4 bases to trimming and J lost 4 bases, with 10 bases between them. Germline CDR1 MNHNY, CDR2 SVGAGI (reference sequence). Generated by immunoSEQ multiplex PCR, the TCRdb table keeps only in-frame clones and is missing some. The table lists some 40,000 clones, approximately 92% of them singletons. The sample here was PBMCs, taken in a trial of ipilimumab plus nivolumab as post-transplant consolidation. The source of this sequence is a male donor with multiple myeloma. V and J are TRBV6-6 and TRBJ2-5, with D perhaps being TRBD1 or TRBD2 (5 bases each). The CDR3 reads CASSWDGSETQYF. For the CDR3, the DNA is TGTGCCAGCAGTTGGGACGGATCAGAGACCCAGTACTTC.